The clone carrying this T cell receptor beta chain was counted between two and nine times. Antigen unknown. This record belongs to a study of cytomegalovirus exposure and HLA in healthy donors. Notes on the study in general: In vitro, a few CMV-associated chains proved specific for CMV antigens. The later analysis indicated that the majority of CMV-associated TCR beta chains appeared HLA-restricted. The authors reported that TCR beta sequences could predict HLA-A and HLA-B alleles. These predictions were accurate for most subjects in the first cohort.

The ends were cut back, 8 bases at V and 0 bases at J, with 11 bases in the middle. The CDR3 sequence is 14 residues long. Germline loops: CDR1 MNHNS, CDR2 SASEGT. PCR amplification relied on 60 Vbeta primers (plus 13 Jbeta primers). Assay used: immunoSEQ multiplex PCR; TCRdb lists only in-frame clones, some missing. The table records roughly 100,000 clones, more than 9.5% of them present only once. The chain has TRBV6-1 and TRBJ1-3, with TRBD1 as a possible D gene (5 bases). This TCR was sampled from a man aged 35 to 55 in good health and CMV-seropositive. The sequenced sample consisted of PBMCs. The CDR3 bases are TGTGCCAGCTCCCGGACATCCTCTGGAAACACCATATATTTT. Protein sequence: CASSRTSSGNTIYF.